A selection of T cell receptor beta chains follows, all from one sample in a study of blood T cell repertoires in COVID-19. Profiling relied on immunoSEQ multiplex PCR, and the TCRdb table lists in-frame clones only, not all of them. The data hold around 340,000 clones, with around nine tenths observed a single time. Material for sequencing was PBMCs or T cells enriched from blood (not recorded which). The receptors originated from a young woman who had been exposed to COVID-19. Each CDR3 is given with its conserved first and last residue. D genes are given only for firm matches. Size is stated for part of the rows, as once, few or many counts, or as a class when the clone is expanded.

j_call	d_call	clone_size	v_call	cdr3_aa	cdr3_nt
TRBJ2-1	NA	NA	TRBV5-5	CASSLLLERYNEQFF	TGTGCCAGCAGCTTGCTACTAGAAAGATACAATGAGCAGTTCTTC
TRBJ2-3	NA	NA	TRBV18	CASSPRGEDTQYF	TGTGCCAGCTCACCACGGGGGGAGGATACGCAGTATTTT
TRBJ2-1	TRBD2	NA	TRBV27	CASSLTREGHNEQFF	TGTGCCAGCAGTTTGACGCGGGAGGGCCACAATGAGCAGTTCTTC
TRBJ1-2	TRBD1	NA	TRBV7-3	CASSPQGASDYGYTF	TGTGCCAGCAGCCCACAGGGGGCGTCAGACTATGGCTACACCTTC
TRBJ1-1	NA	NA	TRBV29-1	CSSLQGTEAFF	TGCAGCTCTTTACAGGGAACTGAAGCTTTCTTT
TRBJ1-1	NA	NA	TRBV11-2	CASSLDGRMNTEAFF	TGTGCCAGCAGCCTAGATGGCAGAATGAACACTGAAGCTTTCTTT
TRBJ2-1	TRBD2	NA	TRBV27	CASSSLGASGGVTSYNEQFF	TGTGCCAGCAGTTCCCTAGGGGCTAGCGGGGGCGTAACCTCCTACAATGAGCAGTTCTTC
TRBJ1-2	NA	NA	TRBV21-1	CASSPPLGSQTSNYGYTF	TGTGCCAGCAGCCCCCCCCTGGGCAGTCAAACTTCTAACTATGGCTACACCTTC
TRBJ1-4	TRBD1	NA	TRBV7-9	CASAVGQGDGNGEKLFF	TGTGCCAGTGCCGTGGGGCAGGGGGACGGTAATGGTGAAAAACTGTTTTTT
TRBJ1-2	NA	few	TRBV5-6	CASSLTGLDGYTF	TGTGCCAGCAGCTTGACAGGGCTTGATGGCTACACCTTC